The 23 T cell receptor beta chains presented below share a single source sample, sequenced in a study of T cell repertoires in cytomegalovirus infection. No antigen has been assigned to these receptors. MiXCR, run by TCRdb on the reads, gives a single entry per CDR3 protein. The sample records about 830,000 distinct CDR3 sequences, 30% to 35% being singletons. The sample was cultured CD8+ T cells from PBMCs, taken from culture after CMV antigen stimulation. The receptors originated from a human donor in good health (CMV status not recorded). Some clones in this sample may be carry-over from other donors' samples.

V and J are TRBV6-5 and TRBJ1-1; D is unclear. Germline CDR1 and CDR2: MNHEY and SVGAGI. Trimming took 7 bases from V and 3 from J, leaving 12 bases between them. The CDR3 sequence is 13 residues long. The CDR3 here is CASKPGADTEAFF. For the CDR3, the DNA is TGTGCCAGCAAGCCGGGCGCGGACACTGAAGCTTTCTTT.

This clonotype turned up a few times. J is TRBJ1-5 and V is TRBV19, with D perhaps matching TRBD1 (6 bases). Trimming removed 3 bases at V and 7 bases at J, with 16 bases between. This CDR3 is built from 15 residues. Germline V lookup: CDR1 LNHDA, CDR2 SQIVND (reference sequence). CDR3 loop: CASSIPRTEGQPQHF. CDR3 in DNA: TGTGCCAGTAGTATTCCGCGGACAGAGGGCCAGCCCCAGCATTTT.

This clonotype was observed at least ten times. The V call is TRBV7-2, the J call TRBJ2-7; 9 positions match TRBD2. CDR1 and CDR2 from the germline V gene are SGHTA and FQGNSA. Trimming at V came to 1 base and at J to 3 bases, leaving 4 bases not matched to a gene. The CDR3 contains 15 residues. CDR3 coding DNA: TGTGCCAGCAGCTTAGTGAGCGGGGGGCTCTACGAGCAGTACTTC. Translated, it gives CASSLVSGGLYEQYF.

Note on this clonotype: A single base separates this from a much larger clone, so it may be a read error. The gene calls are TRBV7-2 and TRBJ2-7; no clear D. The germline CDR1 and CDR2 sequences are SGHTA and FQGNSA. This CDR3 has 14 amino acids. CDR3 residues: CANSLEHNSYEQYF. CDR3 in DNA: TGTGCCAACAGCTTAGAACACAACTCCTACGAGCAGTACTTC.

In its sample, this clonotype was seen a few times. This chain joins TRBV6-1 and TRBJ1-2; weak D call: TRBD1 (5 bases). The CDR3 extends over 12 amino acids. The germline V gene has CDR1 MNHNS and CDR2 SASEGT. Trimming left V 5 bases short and J 6 bases short, with 10 bases between. The CDR3 DNA sequence: TGTGCCAGCAGTCACCTCAGGGATGGCTACACCTTC. It is translated as CASSHLRDGYTF.

The chain joins TRBV6-5 to TRBJ2-7, with 7 nucleotides matching TRBD1. The CDR3 covers 15 residues. Germline trimming cut 0 bases from V and 2 bases from J; bases unmatched to any gene: 4. Looked up from germline, CDR1 is MNHEY and CDR2 is SVGAGI. CDR3 sequence reads: CASSYSGDRTYEQYF. The CDR3 bases are TGTGCCAGCAGTTACTCAGGGGACAGAACCTACGAGCAGTACTTC.

This clonotype was seen a handful of times. The chain recombines TRBV6-2 or TRBV6-3 with TRBJ1-2; TRBD1 agrees at 8 bases. The CDR3 is made up of 18 amino acids. V shed 1 base, J shed 2 bases, and the junction held 12 bases outside the gene matches. Germline loops: CDR1 MNHEY, CDR2 SVGEGT. CDR3: CASSYYPGQGKNNYGYTF. The CDR3 region has the DNA TGTGCCAGCAGTTACTACCCCGGACAGGGAAAAAACAACTATGGCTACACCTTC.

This clonotype was recorded a few times. The gene calls are TRBV7-4 and TRBJ2-7; possible D gene TRBD1, 6 bases. V lost 5 bases, J lost 0 bases, and 17 bases lay in between. This CDR3 contains 16 residues. The V gene's germline CDR1 is SGHVT and CDR2 SQSDAQ. The CDR3 region is CASSLLQGQRSYEQYF. CDR3 bases: TGTGCCAGCAGCCTACTCCAGGGACAACGCTCCTACGAGCAGTACTTC.

The chain combines TRBV9 with TRBJ2-1; no clear D gene. CDR3 length: 11 amino acids. The germline V gene has CDR1 SGDLS and CDR2 YYNGEE. With 0 bases removed from V and 11 bases from J, the gap between germline ends came to 6 bases. As DNA, the CDR3 is TGTGCCAGCAGCGTAGTGGGTAAGCAGTTCTTC. Amino acids: CASSVVGKQFF.

The table lists this clonotype with a few counts. J is TRBJ2-7 and V is TRBV7-8, with 8 bases identical to TRBD2. Germline assignment: CDR1 SGHVS and CDR2 FQNEAQ. V dropped 5 bases and J dropped 3; count of bases not matched to a gene: 9. The length of the CDR3 is 15 residues. The CDR3 DNA is TGTGCCAGCAGCAACTTGGCGGGGGGCCACTACGAGCAGTACTTC. This sequence encodes CASSNLAGGHYEQYF.

This clonotype has just a few counts. The gene calls are TRBV27 and TRBJ1-1, with D unclear. CDR3 size: 16 residues. Germline loops: CDR1 MNHEY, CDR2 SMNVEV (reference sequence). V was shortened by 5 bases and J by 0 bases, with 16 bases between the two germline ends. CDR3 DNA: TGTGCCAGCAGTGTACTAAAGCAACGGATGAACACTGAAGCTTTCTTT. It encodes CASSVLKQRMNTEAFF.

This clonotype was detected only a few times. The chain joins TRBV7-6 to TRBJ2-5, with D possibly being TRBD2 (7 bases). The CDR3 length is 15 residues. Trimming stripped 1 base from V and 5 bases from J, with 14 bases between. CDR1 is SGHVS and CDR2 is FNYEAQ in the germline V gene. CDR3 sequence reads: CASSLVGGGPETQYF. In DNA, the CDR3 is TGTGCCAGCAGCTTAGTTGGGGGGGGGCCGGAGACCCAGTACTTC. Drawing the rest from reference TRBV7-6 and TRBJ2-5, the complete variable domain is GAGVSQSPRYKVTKRGQDVALRCDPISGHVSLYWYRQALGQGPEFLTYFNYEAQQDKSGLPNDRFSAERPEGSISTLTIQRTEQRDSAMYRCASSLVGGGPETQYFGPGTRLLVL.

In this sample, this clonotype turned up a few times. This chain links TRBV12-3 or TRBV12-4 with TRBJ2-2, with 9 positions matching TRBD2. V lost 10 bases and J lost 4; bases outside the gene matches: 13. The CDR3 is 16 amino acids. The CDR3 nucleotides are TGTGCCACCATTCTTATGCGGGGGGGCGGCACCGGGGAGCTGTTTTTT. Its protein is CATILMRGGGTGELFF.

This clonotype was seen more than once but under ten times. This CDR3 is CASSAPGYEQYF. The CDR3 bases are TGTGCCAGCAGTGCCCCCGGGTACGAGCAGTACTTC. V gene TRBV6-5 combines with J gene TRBJ2-7, with D uncertain. V lost 5 bases to trimming and J lost 4 bases, with 9 bases between them. Germline V lookup: CDR1 MNHEY, CDR2 SVGAGI. The CDR3 contains 12 residues.

This clonotype was picked up many times. This chain connects TRBV6-5 to TRBJ2-2, with a weak D call TRBD2 (7 bases). The germline V gene has CDR1 MNHEY and CDR2 SVGAGI. CDR3 length: 15 residues. Trimming stripped 2 bases from V and 4 bases from J, with 11 bases between. The CDR3 sequence is CASSYGRGGTGELFF. The CDR3, as DNA: TGTGCCAGCAGTTACGGGAGGGGGGGCACCGGGGAGCTGTTTTTT.

V usage is TRBV7-8 and J usage is TRBJ1-1; D ambiguous. The length of the CDR3 is 15 residues. V lost 5 bases and J 3 bases, leaving 16 bases between the germline ends. The V gene's germline CDR1 is SGHVS and CDR2 FQNEAQ. CDR3 residues: CASSPLWEGDTEAFF. The CDR3 nucleotides read TGTGCCAGCAGCCCCTTGTGGGAAGGAGACACTGAAGCTTTCTTT.

V gene TRBV12-5 combines with J gene TRBJ2-2; D is undetermined. The V end lost 4 bases, the J end lost 5 bases, and 11 bases lay between the germline ends. The CDR3 spans 14 residues. Germline V gives CDR1 LGHNT, CDR2 FRNRAP. The CDR3 DNA is TGTGCTAGTGGTTGGGAACTCGAGACCGGGGAGCTGTTTTTT. It yields the protein CASGWELETGELFF. The full variable domain, its missing parts supplied by reference TRBV12-5 and TRBJ2-2, is DARVTQTPRHKVTEMGQEVTMRCQPILGHNTVFWYRQTMMQGLELLAYFRNRAPLDDSGMPKDRFSAEMPDATLATLKIQPSEPRDSAVYFCASGWELETGELFFGEGSRLTVL.

This clonotype was counted a few times. The V and J genes are TRBV7-9 and TRBJ1-2, with 7 bases that match TRBD1. This CDR3 has 16 residues. Germline V gene lookup returns CDR1 SEHNR and CDR2 FQNEAQ (reference sequence). The V segment lost 0 bases and the J segment 8 bases; nucleotides outside the gene matches: 12. CDR3 protein: CASSLASGTARGGYTF. CDR3 sequence (DNA): TGTGCCAGCAGCTTAGCATCCGGGACAGCAAGAGGCGGCTACACCTTC.

This clonotype has a handful of counts. The chain recombines TRBV7-9 with TRBJ2-5; possible D gene TRBD2, 5 bases. CDR3 length: 14 amino acids. The V end lost 1 base, the J end lost 5 bases, and 11 bases lay between the germline ends. The V gene's germline CDR1 is SEHNR and CDR2 FQNEAQ (reference sequence). CDR3 sequence: CASSLGGLEETQYF. Written as DNA, the CDR3 is TGTGCCAGCAGCTTAGGAGGGTTGGAGGAGACCCAGTACTTC.

V and J are TRBV14 and TRBJ1-4; D remains ambiguous. This CDR3 region has 16 residues. Looked up from germline, CDR1 is SGHDN and CDR2 is FVKESK. V was clipped by 3 bases and J by 6 bases, with 17 bases between them. CDR3 protein: CASSQVAGINDEKLFF. CDR3 nucleotides: TGTGCCAGCAGCCAGGTGGCGGGGATTAACGATGAAAAACTGTTTTTT.

The chain links TRBV20-1 to TRBJ2-1; D is perhaps TRBD1 or TRBD2 (5 bases each). The germline V gene has CDR1 DFQATT and CDR2 SNEGSKA (reference sequence). Trimming removed 1 base from V and 2 bases from J, with 21 bases in between. This CDR3 spans 18 amino acids. CDR3 amino acids: CSARGPSGPPLAYNEQFF. The CDR3 DNA reads TGCAGTGCTAGAGGGCCCTCGGGGCCCCCACTAGCCTACAATGAGCAGTTCTTC.

The CDR3: CASGKLTLGDIQYF. The CDR3, as DNA: TGTGCCAGCGGGAAGCTTACCTTGGGGGACATTCAGTACTTC. The V gene is TRBV27, the J gene TRBJ2-4; D is perhaps TRBD1 or TRBD2 (5 bases each). In germline, CDR1 is MNHEY, CDR2 SMNVEV (reference sequence). With 8 bases removed from V and 8 bases from J, the gap between germline ends came to 19 bases. There are 14 residues in the CDR3.

The V and J genes are TRBV11-2 and TRBJ1-1, with TRBD1 identical over 9 bases. Losses at the gene ends were 5 bases for V and 1 base for J; bases not matched to a gene: 5. Per the germline V gene, CDR1 is SGHAT and CDR2 is FQNNGV. The CDR3 length is 15 residues. CDR3: CASSRWDRENTEAFF. The CDR3 DNA follows: TGTGCCAGCAGCAGATGGGACAGGGAGAACACTGAAGCTTTCTTT.